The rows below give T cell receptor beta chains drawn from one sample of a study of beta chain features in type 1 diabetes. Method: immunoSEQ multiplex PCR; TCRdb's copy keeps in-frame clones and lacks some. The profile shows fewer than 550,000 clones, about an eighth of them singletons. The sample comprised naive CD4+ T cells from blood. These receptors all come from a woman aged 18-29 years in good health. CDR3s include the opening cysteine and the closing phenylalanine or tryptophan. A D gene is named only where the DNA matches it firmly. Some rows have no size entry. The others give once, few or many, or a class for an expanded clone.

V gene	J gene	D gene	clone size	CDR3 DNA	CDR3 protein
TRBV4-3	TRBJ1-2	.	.	TGCGCCAGCAGCCAAGATAGGATCGGACTAGATAACTATGGCTACACCTTC	CASSQDRIGLDNYGYTF
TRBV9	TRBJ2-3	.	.	TGTGCCAGCAGCCCGCAGCGACTAGTAGGAGATACGCAGTATTTT	CASSPQRLVGDTQYF
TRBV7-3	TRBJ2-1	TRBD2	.	TGTGCCAGCAGCTGGCGACTAGCGGGATACAATGAGCAGTTCTTC	CASSWRLAGYNEQFF
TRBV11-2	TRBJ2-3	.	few	TGTGCCAGCAGCCCGACAGAGAGCACAGATACGCAGTATTTT	CASSPTESTDTQYF
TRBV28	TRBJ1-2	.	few	TGTGCCAGCAGTTTATCACTATATGGCTACACCTTC	CASSLSLYGYTF
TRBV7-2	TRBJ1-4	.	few	TGTGCCAGCAGCTTAGGGTCCGTAGCTAATGAAAAACTGTTTTTT	CASSLGSVANEKLFF
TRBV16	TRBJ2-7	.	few	TGTGCCAGCAGCCAATCGGTACACAGCTCCTACGAGCAGTACTTC	CASSQSVHSSYEQYF
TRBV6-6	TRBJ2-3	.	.	TGTGCCAGCAGAGACCAGCCTAGCACAGATACGCAGTATTTT	CASRDQPSTDTQYF
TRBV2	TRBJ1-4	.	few	TGTGCCAGCAGTGAAGGGGTGATAGCCCCGGGGGTTTTT	CASSEGVIAPGVF
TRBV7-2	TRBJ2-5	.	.	TGTGCCTCTCGAAGCGCTGGGACCCAGTACTTC	CASRSAGTQYF
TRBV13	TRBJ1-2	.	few	TGTGCCAGCAGCTTATTTACCCCAAACTATGGCTACACCTTC	CASSLFTPNYGYTF
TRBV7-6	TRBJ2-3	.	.	TGTGCCAGCAGCTTAAAAGATACGCAGTATTTT	CASSLKDTQYF
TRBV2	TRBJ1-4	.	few	TGTGCCAGCAGAGGGAACACTAATGAAAAACTGTTTTTT	CASRGNTNEKLFF
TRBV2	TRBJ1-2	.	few	TGTGCCAGCCGGGACTCTAACTATGGCTACACCTTC	CASRDSNYGYTF
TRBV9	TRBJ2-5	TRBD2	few	TGTGCCAGCAGCGAGGTAGCGGGGATGGAGACCCAGTACTTC	CASSEVAGMETQYF